This T cell receptor beta chain was identified during a study of post-analysis software for immune sequencing data. Study at large: Several disease courses (relapsing-remitting, secondary progressive and progressive-relapsing) of multiple sclerosis were included.

Carried by the TCR beta cDNA libraries were unique molecular identifiers. TCRdb analysed the PCR reads with MiXCR anew, one entry per CDR3 protein. The table records about 820,000 distinct CDR3 sequences, roughly 50% of them present only once. This sequence was found in a girl under 18 with multiple sclerosis. The sequenced sample consisted of blood.

The CDR3 DNA reads as TGCGCCAGCAGGCCGGGCCAGGCCCTTAATTCACCCCTCCACTTT. Translated: CASRPGQALNSPLHF. The chain recombines TRBV5-1 with TRBJ1-6, with D unclear. The germline V gene has CDR1 SGHRS and CDR2 YFSETQ. This CDR3 region has 15 residues. V lost 5 bases and J 6 bases, leaving 15 bases between the germline ends.